These 13 T cell receptor beta chains originate from one sample sequenced in a study of T cell responses to AZD1222 COVID-19 vaccine. The protocol was immunoSEQ multiplex PCR, while the TCRdb copy is restricted to in-frame clones and leaves out a portion. Of 85,000 to 90,000 clones listed, over 85% are singletons. This specimen was peripheral blood, taken 28 days after the second AZD1222 dose. These receptors all stem from an adult who received the AZD1222 COVID-19 vaccine.

The chain recombines TRBV6-5 with TRBJ1-2; D may be TRBD1 (6 bases). The germline V gene encodes CDR1 MNHEY and CDR2 SVGAGI. This CDR3 has 14 amino acids. Trimming took off 6 bases at V and 3 bases at J, with 14 bases between the two ends. In nucleotides, the CDR3 is TGTGCCAGCAGCGGCGGGGGCAGGGACTATGGCTACACCTTC. Residues: CASSGGGRDYGYTF.

This clone has a handful of counts. The chain uses TRBV6-5 and TRBJ2-7; 8 positions agree with TRBD1. The V and J ends lost 8 bases and 2 bases, in that order; junction bases with no gene match: 8. Germline CDR1 and CDR2: MNHEY and SVGAGI. The CDR3 spans 14 residues. The CDR3: CASVLGQGPYEQYF. The CDR3 DNA sequence: TGTGCCAGCGTTTTAGGACAGGGTCCCTACGAGCAGTACTTC.

This clone occurred once. The chain links TRBV5-5 to TRBJ2-7; 10 bases match TRBD2. The CDR3 is 15 residues long. After removal of 4 bases from V and 2 bases from J, the junction contained 6 bases not matched to a gene. CDR1 is SGHKS and CDR2 is YYEKEE in the germline V gene (reference sequence). The CDR3 loop reads CASSPPLAGTYEQYF. CDR3 nucleotides: TGTGCCAGCAGCCCCCCACTAGCGGGGACCTACGAGCAGTACTTC.

The genes are TRBV5-5 and TRBJ1-1; D remains unclear. Germline CDR1 SGHKS, CDR2 YYEKEE (reference sequence). The V gene lost 4 bases and the J gene lost 0 bases, with 10 bases spanning the gap. The CDR3 is 14 residues long. The CDR3: CASSGTVMNTEAFF. CDR3 nucleotides: TGTGCCAGCAGCGGAACAGTGATGAACACTGAAGCTTTCTTT.

This chain links TRBV19 with TRBJ1-1; 7 positions match TRBD1. Germline lookup yields CDR1 LNHDA and CDR2 SQIVND (reference sequence). The CDR3 is 15 amino acids. V shed 7 bases and J 0 bases; nucleotides not matched to a gene: 8. The CDR3: CASTLGTAVNTEAFF. CDR3 in DNA: TGTGCCAGTACCCTGGGGACAGCCGTGAACACTGAAGCTTTCTTT.

CDR3 protein: CASSLISGGLADTQYF. DNA for the CDR3: TGTGCCAGCAGTTTAATTAGCGGGGGGTTAGCAGATACGCAGTATTTT. The V and J genes are TRBV27 and TRBJ2-3, with 10 bases matching TRBD2. The V and J ends lost 2 bases and 4 bases, in that order; junction bases with no gene match: 6. Germline CDR1 MNHEY, CDR2 SMNVEV (reference sequence). CDR3 length equals 16 residues.

The J gene is TRBJ1-3, the V gene TRBV6-1; D unresolved. The CDR3 sequence is 15 residues long. Trimming took off 1 base at V and 2 bases at J, with 9 bases between the two ends. The germline CDR1 and CDR2 sequences are MNHNS and SASEGT. The CDR3 DNA sequence: TGTGCCAGCAGTGAAGGTGGCGGAACTGGAAACACCATATATTTT. It specifies CASSEGGGTGNTIYF.

The chain employs TRBV21-1 and TRBJ2-3. TRBV21-1 is classified as a pseudogene. The CDR3 is 15 amino acids. The CDR3 sequence is CASSSLSGAEGTQYF. CDR3 nucleotides: TGTGCCAGCAGCAGCCTGTCGGGGGCTGAAGGTACGCAGTATTTT.

The V gene is TRBV29-1, the J gene TRBJ1-2; D not certain. V lost 4 bases and J 8 bases, leaving 14 bases between the germline ends. This CDR3 has 12 residues. CDR1 and CDR2 from the germline V gene are SQVTM and ANQGSEA. The CDR3 sequence: CSVAFRLEGYTF. The CDR3, as DNA: TGCAGCGTTGCCTTCAGGCTTGAAGGCTACACCTTC.

This chain connects TRBV7-9 to TRBJ1-2; D remains unclear. V dropped 5 bases and J dropped 3 bases, with 10 bases sitting between them. Germline V CDR1 and CDR2: SEHNR, FQNEAQ (reference sequence). The length of the CDR3 is 13 residues. CDR3 nucleotide sequence: TGTGCCAGCAGCGCTTTCATGCACTATGGCTACACCTTC. This sequence encodes CASSAFMHYGYTF. Full variable domain (missing parts from reference TRBV7-9 and TRBJ1-2): DTGVSQNPRHKITKRGQNVTFRCDPISEHNRLYWYRQTLGQGPEFLTYFQNEAQLEKSRLLSDRFSAERPKGSFSTLEIQRTEQGDSAMYLCASSAFMHYGYTFGSGTRLTVV.

The V call is TRBV5-1, the J call TRBJ2-1, with 10 bases aligning to TRBD2. There are 19 residues in the CDR3. Germline CDR1 reads SGHRS; CDR2 reads YFSETQ. V dropped 0 bases and J dropped 5; count of bases not matched to a gene: 14. The CDR3 DNA sequence: TGCGCCAGCAGCTTGGAGGCTAGCGGGGGCCTCACCCTAAACAATGAGCAGTTCTTC. Protein product: CASSLEASGGLTLNNEQFF.

The CDR3 DNA is TGTGCCAGCAGCTTGTACGACTATGGCTACACCTTC. This encodes CASSLYDYGYTF. The chain employs TRBV5-6 and TRBJ1-2; no clear D. The CDR3 runs 12 residues. Trimming stripped 1 base from V and 3 bases from J, with 4 bases between. Germline values: CDR1 SGHDT, CDR2 YYEEEE.

The rearrangement links TRBV7-9 to TRBJ2-2; D gene unclear. V lost 3 bases to trimming and J lost 7 bases, with 6 bases between them. The germline gives CDR1 SEHNR, CDR2 FQNEAQ (reference sequence). The CDR3 loop spans 12 amino acids. The CDR3 DNA is TGTGCCAGCAGCTTCGGGCACGGGGAGCTGTTTTTT. It codes for CASSFGHGELFF.